Below, one T cell receptor (beta chain) is given with its context. Its specificity is unknown. Other autoimmune diseases, uncontrolled infections, pregnancy or lactation excluded patients from enrollment. The source of the sample is a study of Graves' ophthalmopathy and Graves' hyperthyroidism. For repertoire sequencing, the TCR beta CDR3 regions were amplified from RNA transcripts. HTBI primers were employed in first-round RT-PCR, then a second-round multiplex PCR followed. TCRdb reprocessed the multiplex PCR reads with MiXCR, giving one entry per CDR3 protein. The sample includes about 740,000 distinct CDR3 sequences, roughly 41% seen only once; the top ten take 40% to 45%. The CDR3 length is 12 residues. V dropped 4 bases and J dropped 7 bases, with 10 bases sitting between them. Germline values: CDR1 MGHDK, CDR2 SYGVNS. Whole-study results and caveats: Ophthalmopathy progression prediction by the model yielded a sensitivity of about 71% and a specificity of 72.22%.

The sequence derives from an adult man with Graves' ophthalmopathy. This chain links TRBV25-1 with TRBJ1-2; no clear D. The sample consisted of peripheral blood. CDR3 protein: CASSAGVRGYTF. DNA for the CDR3: TGTGCCAGCAGTGCCGGGGTTCGTGGCTACACCTTC.